This T cell receptor beta chain is drawn from a study of cytomegalovirus exposure and HLA in healthy donors (TCRdb year 2017). Some background on the complete study: According to an earlier analysis of a few hundred of the donors, 150 million to 200 million T cells yielded approximately 120 million unique TCR beta sequences and approximately 300 Gb of sequence data. An early release covering about 600 HLA-typed donors comprised about 320 gigabases of sequencing data and tens of millions of unique TCR sequences. Of the roughly 400 genotyped donors, roughly 76% were placed in the genetic ancestry cluster associated with self-reported Caucasian donors. The study was designed to test whether signatures of past pathogen exposure could be identified by cataloging public T cell receptors. The study profiled the T cell repertoires of about 720 subjects by immunosequencing and related them to cytomegalovirus serostatus. Along with the roughly 670-subject first cohort, a separate validation cohort of over 90 different subjects was used. The study combined high-throughput TCR immunosequencing, statistical association of individual TCRs with disease status, and machine learning to predict cytomegalovirus infection status. In a later analysis, previously published TCR beta repertoires from 600 to 850 donors were re-analyzed and high-resolution HLA genotyping was added so that TCR occurrence patterns could be studied. Rather than using new phenotypic data, the later analysis identified candidate immune exposures from TCR beta sequences and from how often those sequences occurred across donors. An earlier analysis of 500 to 750 of the donors applied high-throughput TCR beta sequencing to assess whether each TCR beta V gene segment acted as functional or pseudogenic. Donor age, sex, ethnicity and CMV serostatus were compiled together with the repertoire data. A later genetic analysis took genome-wide SNP genotypes for about 65% of the 666 donors and used that subset as a discovery cohort. All discovery cohort repertoires had been generated using a single sequencing platform. HLA typing included class I and class II loci at four-digit resolution. Typing coverage varied by locus: about 620-630 donors for A, B, C, DRB1 and DQB1; around 560 for DQA1; nearly 610 for DPA1; about 450 for DPB1. Four to six DR-DQ haplotypes were handled as single units for association and clustering because linkage in the cohort was strong. On average, approximately 250,000 unique TCR beta nucleotide sequences were sequenced per donor among about 400 genotyped donors of the cohort, with around 19% of those sequences being non-productive. Overall results and qualifications from the work: A later analysis found that most CMV-associated TCR beta chains appeared HLA-restricted, with HLA associations seemingly driven largely by CMV exposure. An association between a missense DCLRE1C variant and V-gene and J-gene trimming of TCR beta chains was found in a later genetic analysis and replicated in an independent cohort. A later analysis found that HLA-associated TCR beta chains were more clonally expanded and had lower generation probabilities than equally common non-associated chains. A cluster of highly shared sequence variants was judged likely to represent a technical artifact of the sequencing pipeline. Compared with the roughly 710-donor mean, donors in an Asian-associated ancestry cluster had fewer N-insertions in productive TCRs, according to a later genetic analysis. A later analysis found that TCR association rates varied across HLA loci, with DRB1 alleles showing the most associated TCRs and HLA-C alleles the fewest. In a later analysis, more than 15,000 TCR beta sequences were associated with specific HLA alleles at a false discovery rate of 0.05. Roughly uniform sequencing depth across donors was assumed in presence/absence analyses, although this assumption may not hold. Because counts were too low, 15 to 20 rarely observed V segments, including chromosome 9 orphons, were left out of the earlier analysis of approximately 500 of the donors. Linkage disequilibrium might explain the correlated functional status among segregating V segments, but an unknown experimental factor could not be excluded. According to the authors, the approach could potentially be generalized to other disease states and immunological phenotypes. In this cohort, only TCR beta chains were sequenced, and detectable features were limited by the absence of alpha or paired-chain data. In both the original and validation cohorts, the classifier was reported to diagnose cytomegalovirus status with high specificity and sensitivity. Broadly in line with IMGT annotations, most TCR beta V segments showed up in productive rearrangements about 87% or about 30% of the time in an earlier analysis of about 500 of the donors. Because some donors lacked HLA typing at each locus, the association tests relied only on the typed subset. Most TCR sequences were seen in very few donors, while some public TCRs were found in many individuals. In vitro tests confirmed that a few of the cytomegalovirus-associated TCR beta chains recognize cytomegalovirus antigens. Several of the top co-occurrence clusters appeared to be linked to parvovirus B19, influenza, CMV and Epstein-Barr virus, according to a later analysis. The only immune exposure information available for the cohort was CMV serostatus. The 87-base-pair reads could not distinguish some IMGT-functional V segments, including TRBV6-2 and TRBV6-3, so those segments were excluded. A further reported finding was that TCR beta sequences accurately predicted the HLA-A and HLA-B alleles for most subjects in the first cohort. The study listed 150 to 200 TCR beta chains as associated with cytomegalovirus. Assigning TCR associations to individual alleles was difficult when HLA alleles, especially DR and DQ, strongly co-occurred.

The cohort comprised fewer than 750 healthy bone marrow donors. At the time of sampling, every cohort member was nominally healthy, though immune exposures that went unrecorded were likely present. The donor was CMV seronegative and was included in the group of a few hundred seronegative cohort members. Every donor gave a peripheral blood sample, and the peripheral blood mononuclear cells from that sample were used for TCR beta sequencing. Genomic DNA extraction from the blood cell samples was performed with the Qiagen DNeasy Blood Extraction Kit. This clone turned up a few times. The target of this receptor is not known. No much larger clone exists at a distance of one base, and base qualities are not known. Its CDR3 holds 13 amino acids, cysteine through phenylalanine. The sequence is cut down to CDR3 DNA, 39 bases in frame from base 1. CDR1 and CDR2 are read off the germline V gene as SGHTA and FQGTGA. V is reduced by 0 bases and J by 12 bases, leaving a spacing of 12 bases between them.

The method was the immunoSEQ multiplex PCR assay. The multiplex PCR relied on a mix of 60 forward primers for TCR Vbeta segments and 13 reverse primers for TCR Jbeta segments. A multiplex PCR assay on genomic DNA amplified the CDR3 region of rearranged TCR beta genes. On the Illumina HiSeq System, the amplified TCR beta libraries were sequenced as 87-base-pair reads. The paper's data handling went like this. Across the roughly 700 repertoires, a later analysis counted roughly 84 million unique TCR beta chains, 9 million to 14 million of which were shared by at least two donors. Raw reads were error-corrected and collapsed into unique sequences by a nearest-neighbor algorithm in which closely related sequences were merged to remove PCR and sequencing errors. Alignment of CDR3 sequences to IMGT reference sequences was used to assign V, D and J gene segments. Each retained sequence needed at least a six-nucleotide match to both a V gene segment and a J gene segment. A rearrangement was called productive if the CDR3 had no stop codons and remained in frame with V and J, and every other rearrangement was called non-productive. CDR3 was defined according to IMGT convention as the region running from the second conserved V-encoded cysteine to the conserved J-encoded phenylalanine. Sequences without an unambiguous match to a single V gene segment were excluded from the earlier analysis of 450 to 750 of the donors. An earlier analysis of several hundred of the donors called V segments functional above 56.7% productive rearrangements and segregating when the between-donor standard deviation exceeded 5%. A statistical classification framework was built to diagnose cytomegalovirus status from the catalog of TCR beta chain sequences. In a later analysis, V and J genes were assigned by comparing TCR nucleotide sequences against IMGT/GENE-DB human TR gene sequences. In a later analysis, CDR3 sequences and most-parsimonious VDJ recombination scenarios were assigned using the TCRdist pipeline. In a later analysis, each TCR beta chain was defined by its CDR3 amino acid sequence together with its V-gene family, and reads without a unique V-gene family were excluded. In a later analysis, some 600 highly shared, low-generation-probability nucleotide sequences were removed to address suspected cross-contamination and a sequencing artifact. In a later analysis, a clonal expansion index for each public chain was calculated from normalized within-repertoire ranks of inferred template counts. A later analysis computed generation probabilities with a VDJ recombination model fitted to out-of-frame rearrangements, and checked the results against IGoR. In a later analysis, TCR-TCR, TCR-HLA and TCR-CMV co-occurrence was scored with hypergeometric tests, and a repertoire-size bias correction was applied to TCR pairs. False discovery rates were estimated in a later analysis by permuting HLA or CMV assignments 20 times. In a later analysis, co-occurring TCRs were grouped with DBSCAN, and TCRdist sequence similarity was added when clustering was performed within HLA-allele-positive subsets. For co-occurrence clustering, repertoires with fewer than 30,000 or more than 120,000 public chains were excluded, along with four or five repertoires with anomalous nucleotide sharing. As stored in TCRdb, this immuneACCESS dataset retains in-frame rearrangements with V and J assigned. A fraction of the clones does not appear; measured against another copy, unresolved V genes explain less than half of the discrepancy, and the remainder lacks a known reason. The V and J calls and clone size were taken over from that table, and D and trimming were inferred from the DNA. This sample gives approximately 100,000 clones in total; around 60% of them show up just once. Together, the top ten hold 3% to 3.5% of the sample.

Recombination joined TRBV7-3 with TRBJ2-1; the D region possibly corresponds to TRBD2 (7 bases align). The sequence was collected from a man aged 55 to 70 in good health and CMV-seronegative. Sequences were obtained from PBMCs. The DNA is as follows: TGTGCCAGCAGCTTAACAGGGGGGAGGGGGCAGTTCTTC. Its protein reads: CASSLTGGRGQFF.